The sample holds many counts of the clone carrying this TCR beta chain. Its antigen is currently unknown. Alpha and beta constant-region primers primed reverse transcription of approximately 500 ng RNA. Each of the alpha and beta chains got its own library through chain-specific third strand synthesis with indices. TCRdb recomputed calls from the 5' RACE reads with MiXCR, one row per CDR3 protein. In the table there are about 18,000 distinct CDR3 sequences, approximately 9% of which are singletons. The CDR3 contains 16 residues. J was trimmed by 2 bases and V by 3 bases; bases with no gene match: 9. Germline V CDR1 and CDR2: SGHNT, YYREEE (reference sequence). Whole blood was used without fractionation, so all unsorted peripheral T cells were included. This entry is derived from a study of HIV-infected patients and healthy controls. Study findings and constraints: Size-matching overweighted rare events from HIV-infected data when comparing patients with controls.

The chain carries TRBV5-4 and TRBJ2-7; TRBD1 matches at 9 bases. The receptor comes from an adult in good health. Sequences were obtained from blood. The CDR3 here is CASSSGPGTGTYEQYF. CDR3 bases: TGTGCCAGCAGCTCCGGCCCCGGGACAGGGACCTACGAGCAGTACTTC.